This T cell receptor (beta chain) was captured in a study of blood T cell repertoires in COVID-19. Profiling relied on immunoSEQ multiplex PCR, and the TCRdb table lists in-frame clones only, not all of them. The sample lists 130,000 to 150,000 clones, roughly 87% occurring once. Germline V gene lookup returns CDR1 SNHLY and CDR2 FYNNEI. The CDR3 loop spans 16 amino acids. V was clipped by 10 bases and J by 2 bases; unmatched bases: 12. This sequence originates from a woman aged 40-49 years who had been exposed to COVID-19. Sequenced: PBMCs or T cells enriched from blood (not recorded which). The chain carries TRBV2 and TRBJ2-5; 11 bases map to TRBD2. CDR3 DNA sequence: TGTGCCACAAGCCCGGGACTAGCGGATAAACAAGAGACCCAGTACTTC. Its protein is CATSPGLADKQETQYF.